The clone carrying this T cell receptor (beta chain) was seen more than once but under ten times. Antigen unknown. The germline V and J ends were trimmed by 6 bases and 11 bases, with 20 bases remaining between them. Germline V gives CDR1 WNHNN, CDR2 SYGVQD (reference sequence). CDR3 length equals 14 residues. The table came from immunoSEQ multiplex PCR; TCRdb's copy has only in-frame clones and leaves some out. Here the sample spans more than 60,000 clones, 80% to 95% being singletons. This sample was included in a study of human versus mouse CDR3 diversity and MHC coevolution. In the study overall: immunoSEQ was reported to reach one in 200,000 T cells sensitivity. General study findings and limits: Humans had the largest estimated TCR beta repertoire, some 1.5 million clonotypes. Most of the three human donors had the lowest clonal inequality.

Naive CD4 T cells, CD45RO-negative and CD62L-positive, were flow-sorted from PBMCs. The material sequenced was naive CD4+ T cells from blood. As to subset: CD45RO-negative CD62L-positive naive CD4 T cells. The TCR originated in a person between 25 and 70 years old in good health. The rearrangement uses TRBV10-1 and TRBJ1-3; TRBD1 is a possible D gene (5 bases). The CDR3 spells CASSVFPQVPSIYF. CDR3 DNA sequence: TGCGCCAGCAGCGTCTTTCCACAGGTACCATCCATATATTTT.